This T cell receptor (beta chain) was found in a study of shared clonotypes between healthy human individuals. Study overall: Three plates were used per donor for CD4 naive, three for CD4 memory, two for CD8 naive and one for CD8 memory.

Study observations and caveats: Relative to their counterparts shared across all four donors, non-shared clonotypes exhibited diminished generation probabilities.

Germline trimming cut 4 bases from V and 5 bases from J; bases unmatched to any gene: 9. This CDR3 is 14 amino acids long. Germline V gene data show CDR1 as SGHRS and CDR2 as YFSETQ. Several immunoSEQ plates held equal portions of the genomic DNA taken from each subset. The table came from immunoSEQ multiplex PCR; TCRdb's copy has only in-frame clones and leaves some out. The sample holds about 1.4 million clones, 96% seen once. Donors were healthy HIV-negative adults without recent acute infections or vaccinations. Comment on this clone: Its antigen is not known.

This clonotype originated in a man aged 25-40 years in good health. Sequences were obtained from naive CD4+ T cells sorted from blood. Specified subset: CD45RA+ positively selected. The V and J genes are TRBV5-1 and TRBJ2-7; TRBD1 agrees at 7 bases. The CDR3 sequence: CASSRDSSSHEQYF. Written as DNA, the CDR3 is TGCGCCAGCAGCAGGGACAGCTCTTCCCACGAGCAGTACTTC.